This T cell receptor beta chain was observed in a study of blood T cell repertoires in COVID-19 (TCRdb year 2020). Background for the entire study: Samples covering the acute and convalescent phases of COVID-19 were provided by collaborators in the United States, Italy and Spain. The material from the prospective study consisted of cDNA or gDNA derived from T cells, B-cell-depleted T cells, or PBMCs. Deeply sampled blood TCRbeta repertoires from subjects exposed to, actively infected with, or recovered from COVID-19 were included in the dataset. A freely available public database, intended as a resource for researchers studying the immune response to SARS-CoV-2, is where the repertoires were released. Samples were obtained from the ongoing ImmuneRACE study (first 160 participants) and from 1,000 to 1,500 subjects provided by 6 global collaborators. The sample metadata nearly always contained a de-identified subject ID, COVID-19 status, age in years and sex. Where available, HLA class I and class II types were obtained from metadata supplied by the sample provider rather than from assay-based typing.

Results and caveats for the whole study, not just this receptor: How much clinical and demographic metadata was included differed by source and by participant, and the metadata was provided uncurated.

At one collaborating source in Seattle, patients were enrolled during active infection and were followed longitudinally through the course of disease. The collaborating institutions used their own protocols to collect whole blood in K2EDTA tubes. For TCRbeta analysis, collaborator samples were shipped as frozen whole blood, as isolated PBMCs, or as DNA extracted from either sample type. TCRbeta CDR3 regions were amplified from genomic DNA using the immunoSEQ Assay, a bias-controlled multiplex PCR. The authors' pipeline ran thus. Within the assay, amplification of reference gene primers was used to estimate how many nucleated cells each sample contained. Sequence reads were collapsed and filtered to measure the absolute abundance of every unique TCRbeta CDR3 rearrangement. For each sample, productive Simpson clonality was calculated as the square root of Simpson's diversity index over productive rearrangements. The source is immuneACCESS, and TCRdb retained only in-frame sequences with V and J called. Part of the clones is not carried over; for the studies checked, unresolved V genes explain less than half of this, and the remainder is unexplained. That table gives V, J and clone size, and the DNA gave D and trimming. Present in this sample are around 370,000 clones, around 87% of which were seen just once. Of the sample, roughly 6% is held by the ten largest clones.

The CDR3 goes from the cysteine to the phenylalanine over 14 residues. Of all the DNA, just the CDR3 is kept, 42 bases in frame from base 1. V sheds 0 bases and J sheds 8 bases, leaving 13 bases between their ends. From a lookup of the germline V gene, CDR1 and CDR2 are SGHTA and FQGNSA. On this clone itself: Its antigen has not been determined. The sample holds no much larger clone one base away, and base qualities are not on file.

The rearrangement joined TRBV7-2 to TRBJ1-2; the D gene identity is not certain. The material sequenced was peripheral blood. The origin of this receptor is a woman in her forties or fifties with COVID-19, enrolled during active disease. CDR3 sequence: CASSLAPTRWGYTF. DNA sequence: TGTGCCAGCAGCTTAGCCCCAACCCGGTGGGGCTACACCTTC.